Below, 31 T cell receptor beta chains from the same sample are listed, as sequenced in a study of T cell responses to AZD1222 COVID-19 vaccine. Some clones are missing from TCRdb's copy, which holds only in-frame ones; the method was immunoSEQ multiplex PCR. The profile covers more than 140,000 clones, with 91% appearing a single time and under 5.5% taken by the ten largest. The sample consisted of peripheral blood, taken on day 0 of AZD1222 vaccination. The receptors originated from an adult in good health.

V is TRBV27 and J is TRBJ2-3; D remains unclear. The CDR3 runs to 14 residues. Per the germline V gene, CDR1 is MNHEY and CDR2 is SMNVEV (reference sequence). Trimming cost V 5 bases and J 1 base, with 10 bases left between them. The CDR3, as DNA: TGTGCCAGCAGTATAGGGTCGGGCACAGATACGCAGTATTTT. It yields the protein CASSIGSGTDTQYF.

The chain couples TRBV5-1 to TRBJ1-1, with D maybe TRBD1 (6 bases). CDR1 and CDR2 (germline): SGHRS, YFSETQ. The CDR3 runs to 15 residues. The V gene lost 5 bases and the J gene lost 4 bases, with 18 bases spanning the gap. CDR3 sequence: CASRAGADFSTEAFF. The CDR3, as DNA: TGCGCCAGCAGGGCAGGGGCCGATTTTAGCACTGAAGCTTTCTTT.

A single count supports this clone. The rearrangement joins TRBV7-6 to TRBJ2-1, with D possibly being TRBD1 or TRBD2 (6 bases each). V lost 2 bases, J lost 9 bases, and 26 bases lay in between. This CDR3 has 18 amino acids. Germline V CDR1 and CDR2: SGHVS, FNYEAQ. The CDR3: CASSLMSPAGQSAFEQFF. The CDR3, as DNA: TGTGCCAGCAGCTTAATGAGTCCGGCGGGACAAAGTGCGTTTGAGCAGTTCTTC.

The J gene is TRBJ1-5, the V gene TRBV6-5; possibly TRBD1 for D (6 bases). The CDR3 length is 15 residues. V was cut by 8 bases and J by 2 bases, with 16 bases left in between. Germline assignment: CDR1 MNHEY and CDR2 SVGAGI. The CDR3 loop is CASVGGPYGNQPQHF. CDR3 DNA: TGTGCCAGCGTAGGGGGGCCCTACGGCAATCAGCCCCAGCATTTT.

The genes are TRBV7-9 and TRBJ1-2; weak D call: TRBD1 (6 bases). The V and J ends lost 5 bases and 8 bases respectively, with 18 bases between them. The CDR3 is 14 residues long. Germline-derived CDR1 and CDR2 are SEHNR and FQNEAQ (reference sequence). Here the CDR3 reads CASSPWAQGKGYTF. The CDR3 coding sequence is TGTGCCAGCAGCCCATGGGCCCAGGGGAAAGGCTACACCTTC.

The V and J genes are TRBV7-8 and TRBJ2-2; tentative D call: TRBD1 (5 bases). The CDR3 is made up of 15 amino acids. The germline V gene encodes CDR1 SGHVS and CDR2 FQNEAQ. The ends were cut back, 2 bases at V and 2 bases at J, with 9 bases in the middle. CDR3 in amino acids: CASSLMGLNTGELFF. CDR3 nucleotides: TGTGCCAGCAGCTTAATGGGGCTAAACACCGGGGAGCTGTTTTTT.

The chain is built from TRBV24-1 and TRBJ2-5; 11 positions match TRBD1. This CDR3 is built from 16 residues. V dropped 3 bases and J dropped 4; count of bases not matched to a gene: 6. Germline V gene lookup returns CDR1 KGHDR and CDR2 SFDVKD. The CDR3 DNA is TGTGCCACCAGTGATCGGGACAGGGGGTATGGAGAGACCCAGTACTTC. Amino acids: CATSDRDRGYGETQYF.

This clone appeared once. The chain joins TRBV30 to TRBJ2-3; TRBD2 matches 9 bases. The germline V gene encodes CDR1 GTSNPN and CDR2 SVGIG (reference sequence). The ends lost 0 bases at V and 8 bases at J; junction bases unmatched: 6. This CDR3 is built from 14 residues. The CDR3 nucleotides are TGTGCCTGGAGTGTGGCGGGAGGGGGTGGTACGCAGTATTTT. This translates into CAWSVAGGGGTQYF.

This clone showed up just once. This chain links TRBV29-1 with TRBJ2-4, with D maybe TRBD1 (5 bases). Trimming removed 5 bases from V and 0 bases from J, with 14 bases in between. CDR3 length: 15 residues. Germline assignment: CDR1 SQVTM and CDR2 ANQGSEA. CDR3 nucleotides: TGCAGCGTTCTTGTCAGGGATCTAGCCAAAAACATTCAGTACTTC. Translating gives CSVLVRDLAKNIQYF.

The rearrangement joins TRBV7-2 to TRBJ2-7; 7 bases map to TRBD2. The CDR3 has 15 amino acids. The V gene's germline CDR1 is SGHTA and CDR2 FQGNSA. Trimming cost V 1 base and J 0 bases; bases outside gene matches: 3. CDR3 loop: CASSLGLAVSYEQYF. The CDR3, as DNA: TGTGCCAGCAGCTTAGGGCTAGCGGTCTCCTACGAGCAGTACTTC.

This chain joins TRBV6-2 or TRBV6-3 and TRBJ1-2; a possible D gene is TRBD1 (5 bases). The CDR3 runs to 14 residues. V lost 5 bases and J lost 0, with 10 bases in between. Germline-derived CDR1 and CDR2 are MNHEY and SVGEGT. CDR3 nucleotide sequence: TGTGCCAGCAGTCGGTCGACAGCTAACTATGGCTACACCTTC. Amino acid sequence: CASSRSTANYGYTF.

The chain couples TRBV7-2 to TRBJ2-5, with TRBD2 identical over 15 bases. CDR3 length equals 17 residues. With 5 bases clipped from V and 6 bases from J, the junction kept 10 bases outside the gene matches. CDR1 SGHTA and CDR2 FQGNSA come from the germline V gene. CDR3 nucleotide sequence: TGTGCCAGCAGCCCGGGGGGGACTAGCGGGAGGTTGAAGACCCAGTACTTC. Amino acids: CASSPGGTSGRLKTQYF.

The chain uses TRBV6-1 and TRBJ1-3, with D hard to call. Germline values: CDR1 MNHNS, CDR2 SASEGT. This CDR3 is built from 16 residues. V dropped 2 bases and J dropped 3 bases, with 14 bases sitting between them. The CDR3 loop is CASSEHDPTYGNTIYF. CDR3 DNA sequence: TGTGCCAGCAGTGAACACGACCCGACCTATGGAAACACCATATATTTT.

This chain connects TRBV24-1 to TRBJ2-2; tentatively, D is TRBD1 or TRBD2 (6 bases each). V shed 3 bases and J shed 7 bases, with 17 bases lying between them. The germline V gene encodes CDR1 KGHDR and CDR2 SFDVKD. The CDR3 has 16 amino acids. The CDR3 is CATSDRPGAGDGELFF. The CDR3 DNA reads TGTGCCACCAGTGATCGACCGGGGGCAGGGGACGGGGAGCTGTTTTTT.

This sequence joins TRBV18 and TRBJ2-3; D is undetermined. Germline-derived CDR1 and CDR2 are KGHSH and LQKENI. The CDR3 is 13 residues long. V was clipped by 6 bases and J by 2 bases, with 9 bases between them. The CDR3 loop reads CASSPGFTDTQYF. Written as DNA, the CDR3 is TGTGCCAGCTCTCCCGGGTTCACAGATACGCAGTATTTT.

The rearrangement uses TRBV27 and TRBJ2-1; 8 positions match TRBD1. J was trimmed by 7 bases and V by 10 bases; bases with no gene match: 6. The CDR3 contains 12 residues. Germline values: CDR1 MNHEY, CDR2 SMNVEV (reference sequence). The CDR3 sequence is CATGTGGNEQFF. CDR3 sequence (DNA): TGTGCCACTGGGACAGGAGGGAATGAGCAGTTCTTC.

This clone is labeled medium-sized. V is TRBV4-1 and J is TRBJ2-7; 10 nucleotides line up with TRBD2. This CDR3 has 16 amino acids. Germline CDR1 reads MGHRA; CDR2 reads YSYEKL. With V trimmed by 0 bases and J by 3 bases, 5 bases remained unmatched. CDR3 region: CASSQDELAGFYEQYF. The CDR3 nucleotides are TGCGCCAGCAGCCAAGACGAACTAGCGGGATTCTACGAGCAGTACTTC.

The gene calls are TRBV6-4 and TRBJ2-3; D is unresolved. The CDR3 has 13 amino acids. V was trimmed by 6 bases and J by 4 bases, leaving 11 bases between them. The V gene's germline CDR1 is MRHNA and CDR2 SNTAGT. CDR3 coding DNA: TGTGCCAGCAGCCTCGGCGAGGCAGATACGCAGTATTTT. It encodes CASSLGEADTQYF.

The J gene is TRBJ1-4, the V gene TRBV28, with D possibly matching TRBD1 (5 bases). This CDR3 has 17 amino acids. V lost 8 bases to trimming and J lost 1 base, with 20 bases between them. The germline V gene encodes CDR1 MDHEN and CDR2 SYDVKM. In DNA form, the CDR3 reads TGTGCCAGCCGCTACCCGGGGATCGACAGAACTAATGAAAAACTGTTTTTT. Its translation is CASRYPGIDRTNEKLFF.

The CDR3 bases are TGTGCCAGCAGCCCTACCGGGACAGGGGGCCTCGGCGAGCAGTACTTC. This gives the protein CASSPTGTGGLGEQYF. The V call is TRBV5-4, the J call TRBJ2-7; 12 positions agree with TRBD1. The length of the CDR3 is 16 residues. The germline V gene encodes CDR1 SGHNT and CDR2 YYREEE (reference sequence). With 4 bases clipped from V and 6 bases from J, the junction kept 11 bases outside the gene matches.

The chain carries TRBV7-9 and TRBJ2-3; D remains unclear. Between the trimmed V and J ends, which lost 0 bases and 0 bases, there was a span of 10 bases. There are 16 residues in the CDR3. Germline V CDR1 and CDR2: SEHNR, FQNEAQ (reference sequence). The CDR3 protein is CASSLALEASTDTQYF. DNA for the CDR3: TGTGCCAGCAGCTTAGCGCTTGAGGCCAGCACAGATACGCAGTATTTT. Full variable domain (missing parts from reference TRBV7-9 and TRBJ2-3): DTGVSQNPRHKITKRGQNVTFRCDPISEHNRLYWYRQTLGQGPEFLTYFQNEAQLEKSRLLSDRFSAERPKGSFSTLEIQRTEQGDSAMYLCASSLALEASTDTQYFGPGTRLTVL.

The chain combines TRBV21-1 with TRBJ2-3; the table names TRBD2, a call not compared with the DNA. TRBV21-1 has pseudogene status. The CDR3 consists of 11 residues. CDR3 DNA sequence: TGTGCCAGCAGCGGCCGGGACTCTCCCTATTTT. The encoded protein is CASSGRDSPYF.

This chain connects TRBV27 to TRBJ2-1, with TRBD1 matching 8 bases. There are 15 residues in the CDR3. The V and J ends lost 8 bases and 5 bases, in that order; junction bases with no gene match: 11. Germline V gene sequence: CDR1 MNHEY, CDR2 SMNVEV (reference sequence). CDR3 DNA sequence: TGTGCCAGCGGGTATCCGGGACAGGAAGACAATGAGCAGTTCTTC. Translation gives CASGYPGQEDNEQFF.

The chain employs TRBV9 and TRBJ2-1; tentatively, D is TRBD2 (6 bases). V lost 3 bases and J 10 bases, leaving 23 bases between the germline ends. The germline V gene has CDR1 SGDLS and CDR2 YYNGEE. CDR3 size: 16 residues. CDR3 DNA sequence: TGTGCCAGCAGCGACCCCGGGACTTCCACACCGGAGGAGCAGTTCTTC. It is translated as CASSDPGTSTPEEQFF.

The chain employs TRBV28 and TRBJ2-7; D may be TRBD2 (5 bases). The V end lost 6 bases, the J end lost 9 bases, and 15 bases lay between the germline ends. The germline V gene has CDR1 MDHEN and CDR2 SYDVKM. This CDR3 is built from 12 residues. The CDR3 DNA reads TGTGCCAGCAGGCAGGCCCACGGAGGGCAGTACTTC. Amino acids: CASRQAHGGQYF.

The V call is TRBV20-1, the J call TRBJ1-5; tentatively, D is TRBD1 (6 bases). Per the germline V gene, CDR1 is DFQATT and CDR2 is SNEGSKA (reference sequence). V dropped 2 bases and J dropped 11 bases, with 10 bases sitting between them. The CDR3 is 11 residues long. The CDR3 loop is CSARTGLAQHF. CDR3 coding DNA: TGCAGTGCTAGAACAGGGTTGGCCCAGCATTTT.

The chain couples TRBV5-6 to TRBJ2-7; no definite D call. Deletions cut 3 bases from V and 2 bases from J, with 9 bases between. This CDR3 has 13 amino acids. Germline lookup yields CDR1 SGHDT and CDR2 YYEEEE. In nucleotides, the CDR3 is TGTGCCAGCAGCTACCCAGCCGCCTACGAGCAGTACTTC. Its protein is CASSYPAAYEQYF.

This chain connects TRBV29-1 to TRBJ2-1, with a tentative D call TRBD2 (6 bases). The CDR3 sequence is 13 residues long. CDR1 and CDR2 (germline): SQVTM, ANQGSEA. Between the trimmed V and J ends, which lost 6 bases and 5 bases, there was a span of 14 bases. The chain's CDR3 is CSVVSSVDNEQFF. For the CDR3, the DNA is TGCAGCGTGGTATCTAGCGTCGACAATGAGCAGTTCTTC.

The rearrangement uses TRBV24-1 and TRBJ2-1; 8 bases are shared with TRBD1. Germline V gene data show CDR1 as KGHDR and CDR2 as SFDVKD. The CDR3 covers 15 residues. The ends lost 6 bases at V and 4 bases at J; junction bases unmatched: 7. CDR3: CATSPGQAGYNEQFF. In nucleotides, the CDR3 is TGTGCCACCAGTCCGGGACAGGCGGGATACAATGAGCAGTTCTTC.

This sequence joins TRBV11-1 and TRBJ2-5; 11 bases align to TRBD2. This CDR3 comprises 16 residues. Per germline, CDR1 SGHAT and CDR2 FQDESV (reference sequence). V gave up 1 base and J gave up 6 bases; unmatched junction bases: 7. The CDR3 spells CASSLVAGGFGQTQYF. CDR3 in DNA: TGTGCCAGCAGCTTAGTAGCGGGAGGGTTTGGACAGACCCAGTACTTC. Drawing the rest from reference TRBV11-1 and TRBJ2-5, the complete variable domain is EAEVAQSPRYKITEKSQAVAFWCDPISGHATLYWYRQILGQGPELLVQFQDESVVDDSQLPKDRFSAERLKGVDSTLKIQPAELGDSAMYLCASSLVAGGFGQTQYFGPGTRLLVL.

The chain uses TRBV20-1 and TRBJ2-1, with D possibly being TRBD1 (5 bases). V was pared by 3 bases and J by 3 bases, with 9 bases between. Germline-derived CDR1 and CDR2 are DFQATT and SNEGSKA (reference sequence). This CDR3 contains 13 residues. As DNA, the CDR3 is TGCAGTGCTAGTTGGGGCCACTACAATGAGCAGTTCTTC. Its translation is CSASWGHYNEQFF.